This T cell receptor (beta chain) was profiled in a study of early T cells in non-severe SARS-CoV-2 infection. In the study overall: Investigators sequenced bulk RNA drawn from unsorted whole blood, and chains remained unpaired.

Germline CDR1 and CDR2: LGHDT and YNNKEL (reference sequence). There are 14 residues in the CDR3. After removal of 1 base from V and 10 bases from J, the junction contained 7 bases not matched to a gene. A remark on this clonotype: Its specificity is not known.

Study conclusions and caveats: Lookups in VDJdb leaned toward anti-spike CD8 responses and missed private and CD4 specificities.

Individual cDNA molecules were tagged with unique molecular identifiers, the study reported. Each CDR3 protein gets one entry after TCRdb re-called the 5' RACE reads with MiXCR. Among fewer than 65,000 distinct CDR3 sequences listed, over 4.5% were seen once. Specimen: whole blood, collected at baseline. V and J are TRBV3-1 and TRBJ2-1, with 7 positions matching TRBD2. This clonotype originated in an adult who was a healthcare worker with PCR-confirmed SARS-CoV-2 infection or an uninfected control (not recorded which). In DNA form, the CDR3 reads TGTGCCAGCAGCCAAGGGCGGGAGCCAGGGGAGCAGTTCTTC. It translates to CASSQGREPGEQFF.